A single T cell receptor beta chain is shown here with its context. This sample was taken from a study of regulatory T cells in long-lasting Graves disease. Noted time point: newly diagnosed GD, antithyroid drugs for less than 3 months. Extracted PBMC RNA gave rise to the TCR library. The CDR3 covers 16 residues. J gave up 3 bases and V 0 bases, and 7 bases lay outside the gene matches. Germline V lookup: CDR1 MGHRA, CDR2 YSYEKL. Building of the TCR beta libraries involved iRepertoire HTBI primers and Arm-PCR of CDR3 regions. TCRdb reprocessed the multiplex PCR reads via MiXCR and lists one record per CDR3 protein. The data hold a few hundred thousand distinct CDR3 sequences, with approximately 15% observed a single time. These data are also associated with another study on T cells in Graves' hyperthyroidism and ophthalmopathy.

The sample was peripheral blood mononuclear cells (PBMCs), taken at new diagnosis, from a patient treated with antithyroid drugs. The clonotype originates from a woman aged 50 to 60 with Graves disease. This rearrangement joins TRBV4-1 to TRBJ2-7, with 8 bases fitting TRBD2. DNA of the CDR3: TGCGCCAGCAGCCAAGAGAGCGGGAGTAGTTTCTACGAGCAGTACTTC. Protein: CASSQESGSSFYEQYF.